This T cell receptor (beta chain) was found in a study of blood T cell repertoires in COVID-19. There are 14 residues in the CDR3. The V gene lost 0 bases and the J gene lost 1 base, with 7 bases spanning the gap. Germline V gene sequence: CDR1 SGHRS, CDR2 YFSETQ. Repertoires were generated with immunoSEQ multiplex PCR, while TCRdb's copy carries only in-frame clones and drops some. This table has 330,000 or so clones, more than 85% appearing once. This chain uses TRBV5-1 with TRBJ2-5, with D possibly matching TRBD1 (6 bases). The sample consisted of PBMCs or T cells enriched from blood (not recorded which). This TCR was recovered from a woman aged 25-40 years who had recovered from COVID-19. The CDR3 nucleotides read TGCGCCAGCAGCTTGGTGGACAGCCAAGAGACCCAGTACTTC. This sequence encodes CASSLVDSQETQYF.